This T cell receptor (beta chain) is from a study of T cells expressing NK-cell markers. At the level of the study: Sorted T-cell subsets CD3+CD56+NKG2C+, CD3+CD56+NKG2C- and CD3+CD56-NKG2C+ were TCR beta-sequenced. Findings and limits, study-wide: HCMV specificity of expanded NKG2C+ T cell clones remained unclear.

Germline-derived CDR1 and CDR2 are DFQATT and SNEGSKA (reference sequence). This CDR3 contains 13 residues. As concerns this clonotype: Antigen unknown.

For TCR beta, cDNA was produced by 5'RACE template switching with UMIs. TCRdb reprocessed the 5' RACE reads; each CDR3 protein has one entry and no DNA is given. Its table lists around 380,000 distinct CDR3 sequences. The chain recombines TRBV20-1 with TRBJ2-4. Sample: blood T cells: a sorted CD56 or NKG2C T cell subset, CD4+ or CD8+ T cells, or bulk PBMC T cells (not recorded which). The TCR was taken from a woman aged 45-60 years in good health. The CDR3 protein is CSASLPQKGIQYF.